This TCR beta chain was sequenced for a study of identifying expanded T cells in peripheral blood. The germline V gene has CDR1 MNHNY and CDR2 SVGAGI (reference sequence). The CDR3 is 15 residues long. The V and J ends lost 7 bases and 5 bases, in that order; junction bases with no gene match: 13. This clone was seen just once. Assay used: immunoSEQ multiplex PCR; TCRdb lists only in-frame clones, some missing. The data show roughly 92,000 clones, more than 75% seen once. This clonotype originated in a person aged 18 to 70 in good health. The chain recombines TRBV6-6 with TRBJ2-7; TRBD1 matches at 8 bases. Sequencing input: blood. The CDR3 region is CASNSGQGKAHEQYF. The CDR3 region has the DNA TGTGCCAGCAACTCCGGACAGGGTAAAGCTCACGAGCAGTACTTC.